These T cell receptor beta chains were read from a single sample in a study of immune cell composition in non-small cell lung cancer. TCRdb's copy holds only in-frame clones and misses some; the assay was immunoSEQ multiplex PCR. The table has 2,500 to 3,500 clones, over 65% seen once. The sequenced material came from non-adjacent lung tissue. All receptors come from a human donor with non-small cell lung cancer. The CDR3 runs from the conserved cysteine through the conserved F or W. A D gene is named only where the DNA matches it firmly. Clone sizes are given selectively: once, few, many, or a class where the clone is expanded.

abundance | j_gene | d_gene | v_gene | CDR3aa | CDR3nt
NA | TRBJ2-7 | NA | TRBV9 | CASSPGATFQEQYF | TGTGCCAGCAGCCCTGGGGCTACTTTCCAAGAGCAGTACTTC
NA | TRBJ2-1 | TRBD2 | TRBV12-5 | CASGLTRMTSGDTNEQFF | TGTGCTAGTGGCCTCACCCGGATGACTAGCGGGGACACCAATGAGCAGTTCTTC
NA | TRBJ2-1 | NA | TRBV19 | CASSIGGYRLANEQFF | TGTGCCAGTAGTATAGGGGGCTATCGGCTGGCTAATGAGCAGTTCTTC
NA | TRBJ2-1 | TRBD2 | TRBV6-5 | CASSSTSGRTDEQFF | TGTGCCAGCAGTTCGACTAGCGGGAGAACGGATGAGCAGTTCTTC
NA | TRBJ2-5 | TRBD2 | TRBV7-2 | CASSLVGTSGRAETQYF | TGTGCCAGCAGCTTAGTGGGGACTAGCGGGAGAGCAGAGACCCAGTACTTC
NA | TRBJ1-1 | NA | TRBV15 | CATSREKNTEAFF | TGTGCCACCAGCAGGGAGAAGAACACTGAAGCTTTCTTT
NA | TRBJ2-2 | NA | TRBV5-5 | CASSLEGGPNTGELFF | TGTGCCAGCAGCTTGGAGGGGGGGCCTAACACCGGGGAGCTGTTTTTT
few | TRBJ2-7 | TRBD1 | TRBV7-9 | CASSLTGLEQYF | TGTGCCAGCAGCTTGACAGGGCTCGAGCAGTACTTC
NA | TRBJ2-2 | TRBD1 | TRBV11-2 | CASSPSGGVGTGELFF | TGTGCCAGCAGCCCCTCAGGGGGAGTGGGCACCGGGGAGCTGTTTTTT
NA | TRBJ2-7 | NA | TRBV7-2 | CASSLEGAAYEQYF | TGTGCCAGCAGCTTAGAAGGGGCGGCCTACGAGCAGTACTTC
NA | TRBJ2-5 | NA | TRBV27 | CASSKTLPESKETQYF | TGTGCCAGCAGTAAGACACTTCCCGAGAGTAAAGAGACCCAGTACTTC
NA | TRBJ2-5 | TRBD2 | TRBV5-4 | CASTPPGLAEETQYF | TGTGCCAGCACCCCGCCGGGACTAGCGGAAGAGACCCAGTACTTC
NA | TRBJ2-2 | TRBD1 | TRBV9 | CASSAQGANTGELFF | TGTGCCAGCAGCGCACAGGGGGCGAACACCGGGGAGCTGTTTTTT
once | TRBJ2-6 | NA | TRBV2 | CASRASTAGANVLTF | TGTGCCAGCAGGGCTAGCACGGCTGGGGCCAACGTCCTGACTTTC
few | TRBJ2-1 | TRBD2 | TRBV5-4 | CASSPVSSGDVGGNEQFF | TGTGCCAGCAGCCCAGTTTCCAGCGGGGACGTGGGTGGGAATGAGCAGTTCTTC
NA | TRBJ2-3 | NA | TRBV6-6 | CASSYSSGRATDTQYF | TGTGCCAGCAGTTACTCTTCTGGCAGGGCAACAGATACGCAGTATTTT
NA | TRBJ2-1 | TRBD2 | TRBV29-1 | CSVGTSPSSYNEQFF | TGCAGCGTGGGGACTAGCCCGAGCTCCTACAATGAGCAGTTCTTC
NA | TRBJ2-2 | NA | TRBV29-1 | CSVVEGTGELFF | TGCAGCGTTGTGGAGGGCACCGGGGAGCTGTTTTTT
NA | TRBJ1-3 | NA | TRBV5-1 | CASSLDGSSGNTIYF | TGCGCCAGCAGCTTGGACGGTTCTTCTGGAAACACCATATATTTT
NA | TRBJ1-2 | TRBD1 | TRBV5-1 | CASSPSRTSQGGYGYTF | TGCGCCAGCAGCCCCTCCCGGACATCCCAGGGGGGCTATGGCTACACCTTC
NA | TRBJ1-1 | NA | TRBV6-6 | CASSWDTNTEAFF | TGTGCCAGCAGTTGGGACACGAACACTGAAGCTTTCTTT
NA | TRBJ1-1 | NA | TRBV30 | CAWSVGGMNTEAFF | TGTGCCTGGAGTGTGGGGGGAATGAACACTGAAGCTTTCTTT
NA | TRBJ1-2 | NA | TRBV7-9 | CASSLDSGNGYTF | TGTGCCAGCAGCTTAGACAGTGGAAATGGCTACACCTTC
medium-sized | TRBJ2-7 | TRBD2 | TRBV7-2 | CASSLSGAGQTYEQYF | TGTGCCAGCAGCTTAAGCGGGGCAGGCCAAACCTACGAGCAGTACTTC
NA | TRBJ2-5 | TRBD1 | TRBV7-2 | CASSSDRQETQYF | TGTGCCAGCAGCTCGGACAGGCAAGAGACCCAGTACTTC
NA | TRBJ2-5 | NA | TRBV19 | CASSLGHSKETQYF | TGTGCCAGTAGTCTCGGTCACTCGAAGGAGACCCAGTACTTC
once | TRBJ2-5 | NA | TRBV30 | CAWGQGTQYF | TGTGCCTGGGGTCAGGGGACCCAGTACTTC
NA | TRBJ1-1 | NA | TRBV15 | CATSRDWGGQAFF | TGTGCCACCAGCAGAGATTGGGGGGGGCAAGCTTTCTTT
NA | TRBJ2-5 | NA | TRBV10-3 | CATKRGTDQETQYF | TGTGCCACAAAGCGTGGCACCGACCAAGAGACCCAGTACTTC
NA | TRBJ1-1 | NA | TRBV29-1 | CSVNIGTQNLREAFF | TGCAGCGTTAACATCGGGACACAGAATTTAAGGGAAGCTTTCTTT
NA | TRBJ1-5 | NA | TRBV19 | CASSRMEVGNQPQHF | TGTGCCAGTAGTAGGATGGAGGTAGGCAATCAGCCCCAGCATTTT
NA | TRBJ2-3 | NA | TRBV18 | CASSPQGPAQYF | TGTGCCAGCTCACCACAGGGGCCAGCGCAGTATTTT
NA | TRBJ2-1 | TRBD2 | TRBV6-5 | CASSGTSGSYNEQFF | TGTGCCAGCAGTGGGACTAGCGGGAGTTACAATGAGCAGTTCTTC
NA | TRBJ2-5 | TRBD2 | TRBV5-1 | CASSGGLAGETQYF | TGCGCCAGCAGCGGGGGACTAGCGGGAGAGACCCAGTACTTC
large | TRBJ1-1 | NA | TRBV25-1 | CASSRQVNTEAFF | TGTGCCAGCAGTCGGCAGGTGAACACTGAAGCTTTCTTT
NA | TRBJ2-3 | NA | TRBV6-1 | CASSDVGRGTDTQYF | TGTGCCAGCAGTGATGTCGGGAGAGGCACAGATACGCAGTATTTT
NA | TRBJ2-7 | TRBD1 | TRBV18 | CASSRTGTGGYEQYF | TGTGCCAGCTCACGGACCGGGACAGGGGGTTACGAGCAGTACTTC
NA | TRBJ1-2 | NA | TRBV4-3 | CASSQDWGANYGYTF | TGCGCCAGCAGCCAAGATTGGGGAGCTAACTATGGCTACACCTTC
NA | TRBJ1-6 | NA | TRBV6-5 | CASQVAEGSPLHF | TGTGCCAGCCAGGTGGCCGAAGGTTCACCCCTCCACTTT
NA | TRBJ1-5 | TRBD1 | TRBV7-3 | CASRSDRINQPQHF | TGTGCCAGCAGATCGGACAGGATCAATCAGCCCCAGCATTTT
NA | TRBJ2-1 | TRBD1 | TRBV12-5 | CASGSLTGAVGNEQFF | TGTGCTAGTGGTTCGTTGACAGGGGCAGTCGGCAATGAGCAGTTCTTC
NA | TRBJ2-3 | TRBD2 | TRBV4-2 | CASSQARAGVVTDTQYF | TGTGCCAGCAGCCAAGCCCGAGCGGGAGTTGTCACAGATACGCAGTATTTT
NA | TRBJ1-1 | NA | TRBV11-2 | CASSPRTDTEAFF | TGTGCCAGCAGCCCCCGGACAGACACTGAAGCTTTCTTT
NA | TRBJ2-2 | TRBD1 | TRBV2 | CASQPGTGLLNTGELFF | TGTGCCAGCCAACCCGGGACAGGCCTACTAAACACCGGGGAGCTGTTTTTT
NA | TRBJ1-1 | TRBD1 | TRBV15 | CATSRLRGQASNTEAFF | TGTGCCACCAGCAGATTGAGGGGGCAGGCGTCGAACACTGAAGCTTTCTTT
NA | TRBJ1-1 | TRBD1 | TRBV5-1 | CASHRDRMNTEAFF | TGCGCCAGCCATAGGGACAGGATGAACACTGAAGCTTTCTTT
NA | TRBJ2-3 | TRBD2 | TRBV5-1 | CASSPGGAGYNTQYF | TGCGCCAGCAGCCCGGGGGGTGCGGGATACAATACGCAGTATTTT
NA | TRBJ2-5 | NA | TRBV7-2 | CASSLAGQQETQYF | TGTGCCAGCAGCTTAGCCGGACAGCAAGAGACCCAGTACTTC
NA | TRBJ2-1 | NA | TRBV19 | CASSSVQNEQFF | TGTGCCAGTAGTTCAGTGCAGAATGAGCAGTTCTTC
once | TRBJ2-1 | NA | TRBV18 | CASSPRTYTLGYNEQFF | TGTGCCAGCTCACCACGGACATACACTTTAGGCTACAATGAGCAGTTCTTC
NA | TRBJ2-1 | TRBD2 | TRBV11-2 | CASSFQGLAGRYNEQFF | TGTGCCAGCAGCTTCCAGGGACTAGCGGGGCGTTACAATGAGCAGTTCTTC
few | TRBJ2-1 | NA | TRBV7-6 | CASSQVSDEQFF | TGTGCCAGCAGCCAAGTGAGCGATGAGCAGTTCTTC
NA | TRBJ1-2 | NA | TRBV6-1 | CASRVAGYDYYGYTF | TGTGCCAGCCGCGTGGCGGGGTATGACTACTATGGCTACACCTTC